These 17 T cell receptor beta chains share one sample of origin, sequenced in a study of beta chain features in type 1 diabetes (dated by TCRdb to about 2018). The library relied on the immunoSEQ multiplex PCR assay. The entire isolated RNA was reverse transcribed using the High Capacity cDNA Reverse Transcription Kit, and thus expressed TCRB transcripts were sequenced. TCRdb limited this immuneACCESS table to in-frame rearrangements with V and J called. A share of clones is missing; checked studies link under half to unresolved V genes, and the rest is unexplained. The sample profile shows approximately 150,000 clones; about 9.4% of them were found once. Roughly 1.4% of the sample is taken by the ten largest. Sequencing was carried out using naive CD4+ T cells from blood. The label giving this sample's cell subset or site can be read as: true naive CD4+ T cells. These receptor sequences come from a man in his late teens or twenties in good health.

This clone turned up a few times. V and J are TRBV2 and TRBJ2-3; D possibly corresponds to TRBD2 (6 bases). Between the trimmed V and J ends, which lost 8 bases and 2 bases, there was a span of 14 bases. From germline, CDR1 is SNHLY and CDR2 FYNNEI. The CDR3 is made up of 14 amino acids. CDR3 sequence: CASGGSSATDTQYF. As DNA, the CDR3 is TGTGCCAGCGGGGGGAGTTCCGCCACAGATACGCAGTATTTT.

V and J are TRBV4-1 and TRBJ1-6; D is undetermined. The CDR3 totals 17 residues. The germline CDR1 and CDR2 sequences are MGHRA and YSYEKL. V was pared by 0 bases and J by 10 bases, with 19 bases between. The CDR3 nucleotides are TGCGCCAGCAGCCAAGATCGGAGCAGTTCCCTCTGGTCACCCCTCCACTTT. Residues: CASSQDRSSSLWSPLHF.

This clone was observed a handful of times. CDR3 sequence reads: CASSQVFGTPNEQFF. CDR3 in DNA: TGTGCCAGCAGCCAAGTATTCGGGACACCTAATGAGCAGTTCTTC. This chain connects TRBV21-1 to TRBJ2-1; the table's D call, TRBD1, has no DNA check behind it. TRBV21-1 represents a pseudogene. This CDR3 comprises 15 residues.

The table lists this clone with a few counts. The DNA of the CDR3 is TGCGCCAGCAGCTTGGTGGGACAGGGCCTTAACACTGAAGCTTTCTTT. This translates into CASSLVGQGLNTEAFF. J is TRBJ1-1 and V is TRBV5-1; 9 nucleotides match TRBD1. Germline lookup yields CDR1 SGHRS and CDR2 YFSETQ. CDR3 length equals 16 residues. V was pared by 0 bases and J by 2 bases, with 5 bases of the junction left unmatched.

This clone has a handful of counts. The chain has TRBV6-1 and TRBJ1-5, with D perhaps matching TRBD1 (5 bases). The CDR3 has 15 residues. Germline V gives CDR1 MNHNS, CDR2 SASEGT. Trimming cost V 2 bases and J 2 bases, with 10 bases left between them. CDR3 in amino acids: CASSERRGGNQPQHF. CDR3 DNA: TGTGCCAGCAGTGAAAGGAGGGGTGGCAATCAGCCCCAGCATTTT.

The sample holds a few counts of this clone. This chain uses TRBV28 with TRBJ2-2; tentative D call: TRBD2 (5 bases). Per the germline V gene, CDR1 is MDHEN and CDR2 is SYDVKM. Trimming pared 6 bases from V and 7 bases from J, leaving 12 bases between. This CDR3 contains 13 residues. As DNA, the CDR3 is TGTGCCAGCAGGTCGGGGTTCTACGGGGAGCTGTTTTTT. Amino acid sequence: CASRSGFYGELFF.

This clone was picked up a small number of times. J is TRBJ1-2 and V is TRBV27; D gene ambiguous. Germline V gene lookup returns CDR1 MNHEY and CDR2 SMNVEV (reference sequence). The CDR3 is 14 residues long. The V end was cut by 5 bases, the J end by 1 base, with 11 bases between. This chain's CDR3 is CASSLKPGNYGYTF. CDR3 nucleotides: TGTGCCAGCAGTCTCAAGCCGGGTAACTATGGCTACACCTTC.

The rearrangement joins TRBV5-1 to TRBJ2-2; no definite D call. V was cut by 0 bases and J by 1 base, with 10 bases left in between. The germline V gene has CDR1 SGHRS and CDR2 YFSETQ. CDR3 length: 16 amino acids. CDR3 region: CASSLERRRNTGELFF. CDR3 coding DNA: TGCGCCAGCAGCTTGGAGCGACGGAGGAACACCGGGGAGCTGTTTTTT.

This clone was counted between two and nine times. This chain joins TRBV6-5 and TRBJ2-1; TRBD1 matches at 9 bases. The V segment lost 6 bases and the J segment 6 bases; nucleotides outside the gene matches: 9. The CDR3 loop spans 15 amino acids. Germline CDR1 reads MNHEY; CDR2 reads SVGAGI. CDR3 in DNA: TGTGCCAGCAGACCCGGGACAGGGCCAAGCAATGAGCAGTTCTTC. Translated: CASRPGTGPSNEQFF.

Only a few counts were recorded for this clone. The chain couples TRBV30 to TRBJ2-5; 7 bases fit TRBD1. V trimming: 4 bases; J trimming: 3 bases; junction bases outside the gene matches: 5. From germline, CDR1 is GTSNPN and CDR2 SVGIG (reference sequence). The CDR3 runs to 13 residues. In DNA form, the CDR3 reads TGTGCCTGGACCCGACAGGGAGAAGAGACCCAGTACTTC. It encodes CAWTRQGEETQYF.

This clone was counted between two and nine times. V usage is TRBV6-5 and J usage is TRBJ2-7, with 10 bases fitting TRBD1. Germline values: CDR1 MNHEY, CDR2 SVGAGI. V was clipped by 6 bases and J by 3 bases; unmatched bases: 5. The CDR3 sequence is 14 residues long. CDR3 residues: CASSSGTGVYEQYF. CDR3 nucleotides: TGTGCCAGCAGCTCCGGGACAGGGGTCTACGAGCAGTACTTC.

This clone showed up just a few times. This sequence joins TRBV2 and TRBJ2-7; TRBD2 might be the D (6 bases). There are 16 residues in the CDR3. CDR1 is SNHLY and CDR2 is FYNNEI in the germline V gene. Trimming cost V 1 base and J 0 bases, with 13 bases left between them. The CDR3 DNA is TGTGCCAGCAGTGAAGGGGAGGCGGGGACCTCCTACGAGCAGTACTTC. It specifies CASSEGEAGTSYEQYF.

There are a few counts of this clone. This sequence joins TRBV19 and TRBJ2-1; 10 bases match TRBD2. There are 14 residues in the CDR3. Trimming took 3 bases from V and 5 from J; bases not matched to a gene: 1. Germline V lookup: CDR1 LNHDA, CDR2 SQIVND (reference sequence). The CDR3 here is CASSILAGDNEQFF. The CDR3 coding sequence is TGTGCCAGTAGTATCCTAGCGGGGGACAATGAGCAGTTCTTC.

Ten or more counts support this clone. The rearrangement uses TRBV5-4 and TRBJ2-1, with 10 bases that match TRBD1. J was trimmed by 4 bases and V by 4 bases; bases with no gene match: 5. The CDR3 runs 15 residues. Per the germline V gene, CDR1 is SGHNT and CDR2 is YYREEE (reference sequence). The CDR3 reads CASSLPGQGYNEQFF. DNA of the CDR3: TGTGCCAGCAGCCTCCCGGGACAGGGGTACAATGAGCAGTTCTTC.

The V call is TRBV7-2, the J call TRBJ2-7; maybe TRBD2 (6 bases). This CDR3 comprises 15 residues. Trimming removed 5 bases at V and 0 bases at J, with 14 bases between. CDR1 and CDR2 from the germline V gene are SGHTA and FQGNSA. CDR3 in DNA: TGTGCCAGCAGCCCCGGGACTGTAACCTCCTACGAGCAGTACTTC. This sequence encodes CASSPGTVTSYEQYF.

The gene calls are TRBV28 and TRBJ2-7; no clear D gene. The CDR3 covers 15 residues. Germline CDR1 is MDHEN and CDR2 is SYDVKM. Trimming stripped 2 bases from V and 0 bases from J, with 11 bases between. CDR3 sequence (DNA): TGTGCCAGCAGTTTAGGCGCGGTCCGCTCCTACGAGCAGTACTTC. Protein: CASSLGAVRSYEQYF. Supplemented by reference TRBV28 and TRBJ2-7, the full variable domain reads DVKVTQSSRYLVKRTGEKVFLECVQDMDHENMFWYRQDPGLGLRLIYFSYDVKMKEKGDIPEGYSVSREKKERFSLILESASTNQTSMYLCASSLGAVRSYEQYFGPGTRLTVT.

The CDR3 sequence: CAWSVLRGRAVEKLFF. The CDR3 DNA reads TGTGCCTGGAGTGTACTGAGGGGGCGTGCTGTTGAAAAACTGTTTTTT. The V and J genes are TRBV30 and TRBJ1-4; 7 bases fit TRBD1. Germline CDR1 reads GTSNPN; CDR2 reads SVGIG (reference sequence). The V segment lost 0 bases and the J segment 7 bases; nucleotides outside the gene matches: 11. There are 16 residues in the CDR3.